Listed below are T cell receptor beta chains from one sample, sequenced in a study of glioma-infiltrating T cells. TCRdb passed the multiplex PCR reads through MiXCR, listing each CDR3 protein once. The sample carries about 140,000 distinct CDR3 sequences, about 39% recorded once. The specimen sequenced was glioma tissue, nonneoplastic brain tissue, or PBMCs (not recorded which). The source is a human donor with low-grade glioma or glioblastoma, undergoing nonglioma brain surgery, or in good health (not recorded which). Both conserved end residues are part of each CDR3. Fields, in order: CDR3 DNA, CDR3 protein, D gene, clone size, J gene, V gene, CDR3 length. The D gene is left open where the match is weak. Size values are once, few and many counts, or a class for expanded clones, and some rows have none.

cdr3_nt: TGTGCCAGCAGTCTGGGGGAGAGGAACACTGAAGCTTTCTTT
cdr3_aa: CASSLGERNTEAFF
d_call: .
clone_size: once
j_call: TRBJ1-1
v_call: TRBV11-1
cdr3_length: 14

cdr3_nt: TGTGCCAGCAGTGTCAGTAGCGGCTACACAGATACGCAGTATTTT
cdr3_aa: CASSVSSGYTDTQYF
d_call: .
clone_size: few
j_call: TRBJ2-3
v_call: TRBV2
cdr3_length: 15

cdr3_nt: TGTGCCAGCAGCTTAGTTGTAGGGCGCACTGAAGCTTTCTTT
cdr3_aa: CASSLVVGRTEAFF
d_call: .
clone_size: .
j_call: TRBJ1-1
v_call: TRBV7-2
cdr3_length: 14

cdr3_nt: TGTGCCAGCAGCTTAGACCGCAGGGAGCAGTACTTC
cdr3_aa: CASSLDRREQYF
d_call: .
clone_size: .
j_call: TRBJ2-7
v_call: TRBV11-2
cdr3_length: 12

cdr3_nt: TGTGCCAGCAGCCCTAGCGGGAGCGACGAGCAGTACTTC
cdr3_aa: CASSPSGSDEQYF
d_call: TRBD2
clone_size: once
j_call: TRBJ2-7
v_call: TRBV7-2
cdr3_length: 13

cdr3_nt: TGTGCCAGCAGCATGACTAGCGGGACCTCCTACGAGCAGTACTTC
cdr3_aa: CASSMTSGTSYEQYF
d_call: TRBD2
clone_size: few
j_call: TRBJ2-7
v_call: TRBV7-2
cdr3_length: 15

cdr3_nt: TGTGCCAGCAGCTTAGAAGCGGGAGAATGGGGGGCAGATACGCAGTATTTT
cdr3_aa: CASSLEAGEWGADTQYF
d_call: TRBD2
clone_size: .
j_call: TRBJ2-3
v_call: TRBV7-6
cdr3_length: 17

cdr3_nt: TGCGCCAGCAGCCAAGATGGAAGGGTTGCACCCCTCCACTTT
cdr3_aa: CASSQDGRVAPLHF
d_call: .
clone_size: few
j_call: TRBJ1-6
v_call: TRBV4-1
cdr3_length: 14

cdr3_nt: TGTGCCAGCAGTGGAGTAGCGGGGAGTTCCGGGTTCTTC
cdr3_aa: CASSGVAGSSGFF
d_call: TRBD2
clone_size: many
j_call: TRBJ2-1
v_call: TRBV6-1
cdr3_length: 13

cdr3_nt: TGTGCCAGCACCGGGGGGGTAAGGGACCTCACTAACTATGGCTACACCTTC
cdr3_aa: CASTGGVRDLTNYGYTF
d_call: .
clone_size: .
j_call: TRBJ1-2
v_call: TRBV7-9
cdr3_length: 17

cdr3_nt: TGTGCCAGCAACTCAGGGAACACTGAAGCTTTCTTT
cdr3_aa: CASNSGNTEAFF
d_call: .
clone_size: .
j_call: TRBJ1-1
v_call: TRBV15
cdr3_length: 12

cdr3_nt: TGTGCCAGCAGTTACCCATCCCAGACTAGCGGGAGGGACTATGAGCAGTTCTTC
cdr3_aa: CASSYPSQTSGRDYEQFF
d_call: TRBD2
clone_size: .
j_call: TRBJ2-1
v_call: TRBV6-2/TRBV6-3
cdr3_length: 18

cdr3_nt: TGTGCCAGCAATCCCTCAGGGGAGGGCAATCAGCCCCAGCATTTT
cdr3_aa: CASNPSGEGNQPQHF
d_call: .
clone_size: .
j_call: TRBJ1-5
v_call: TRBV12-3/TRBV12-4
cdr3_length: 15

cdr3_nt: TGTGCCAGCAGTTACTCCAGACAGGGGACCTCCTACGAGCAGTACTTC
cdr3_aa: CASSYSRQGTSYEQYF
d_call: TRBD1
clone_size: many
j_call: TRBJ2-7
v_call: TRBV6-6
cdr3_length: 16

cdr3_nt: TGTGCCAGCGGGGCGGACGGCGCGAACACCGGGGAGCTGTTTTTT
cdr3_aa: CASGADGANTGELFF
d_call: .
clone_size: .
j_call: TRBJ2-2
v_call: TRBV3-1
cdr3_length: 15

cdr3_nt: TGCAGTGCTAGGACTAGCTGGGGGGAGCAGTACTTC
cdr3_aa: CSARTSWGEQYF
d_call: TRBD2
clone_size: many
j_call: TRBJ2-7
v_call: TRBV20-1
cdr3_length: 12

cdr3_nt: TGTGCCAGCAGGCCGACGGGACAGAGATATGGCTACACCTTC
cdr3_aa: CASRPTGQRYGYTF
d_call: TRBD1
clone_size: .
j_call: TRBJ1-2
v_call: TRBV6-1
cdr3_length: 14

cdr3_nt: TGTGCCAGCAGTCTGGGACTAGCGGTGTACCGGGAGCAGTTCTTC
cdr3_aa: CASSLGLAVYREQFF
d_call: TRBD2
clone_size: .
j_call: TRBJ2-1
v_call: TRBV6-5
cdr3_length: 15

cdr3_nt: TGTGCCAGCAGTGTAGGCGACAGGAACACTGAAGCTTTCTTT
cdr3_aa: CASSVGDRNTEAFF
d_call: .
clone_size: few
j_call: TRBJ1-1
v_call: TRBV2
cdr3_length: 14

cdr3_nt: TGTGCCAGCCGTCCCGGGACCGCGGTCTATGGCTACACCTTC
cdr3_aa: CASRPGTAVYGYTF
d_call: .
clone_size: .
j_call: TRBJ1-2
v_call: TRBV6-1
cdr3_length: 14

cdr3_nt: TGTGCCAGCAGTGGTTACAGCCTGAATCAGCCCCAGCATTTT
cdr3_aa: CASSGYSLNQPQHF
d_call: .
clone_size: .
j_call: TRBJ1-5
v_call: TRBV2
cdr3_length: 14

cdr3_nt: TGCAGTGCTCCTACAGGTTTAACCTACGAGCAGTACTTC
cdr3_aa: CSAPTGLTYEQYF
d_call: .
clone_size: few
j_call: TRBJ2-7
v_call: TRBV20-1
cdr3_length: 13

cdr3_nt: TGTGCCAGCAGTCGTGGACCGAAAGAAGCTTTCTTT
cdr3_aa: CASSRGPKEAFF
d_call: .
clone_size: .
j_call: TRBJ1-1
v_call: TRBV6-6
cdr3_length: 12

cdr3_nt: TGTGCCAGCAGTTACTACACGAGCTCCTATAATTCACCCCTCCACTTT
cdr3_aa: CASSYYTSSYNSPLHF
d_call: .
clone_size: .
j_call: TRBJ1-6
v_call: TRBV6-5
cdr3_length: 16